This T cell receptor beta chain appears in the sequencing data of a study of CD8+CD57+ T cells in acquired aplastic anemia. Study as a whole: Yields of DNA that came from sorted CD4+ and CD8+ cells averaged about 3.3 ug.

By flow cytometry, patients selected for sequencing had shown an expansion of CD8+CD57+ cells. Each of the patients presented with severe acquired aplastic anemia. Blood came from patients not yet given any therapy. The trim removed 3 bases at V and 4 bases at J, leaving 0 bases unmatched. The CDR3 contains 14 residues. CDR1 SQVTM and CDR2 ANQGSEA come from the germline V gene. Findings of the study overall: Patients and controls shared fewer than 30 CD8+ CDR3 sequences.

TCR beta VDJ combinations and CDR3 sequences were profiled from genomic DNA. TCRdb passed the reads through MiXCR, listing each CDR3 protein once. The sample contains around 42,000 distinct CDR3 sequences, over 55% of which appear only once. About this clonotype: Its antigen is as yet unknown.

The receptor was isolated from a human donor with aplastic anemia. Sequences were obtained from sorted CD4+, CD8+, or CD8+CD57+ T cells (not recorded which) from PBMCs. The chain has TRBV29-1 and TRBJ2-1; 13 nucleotides line up with TRBD2. CDR3 coding DNA: TGCAGCGTTGAGGGACTAGCGGGGTACAATGAGCAGTTCTTC. This gives the protein CSVEGLAGYNEQFF.